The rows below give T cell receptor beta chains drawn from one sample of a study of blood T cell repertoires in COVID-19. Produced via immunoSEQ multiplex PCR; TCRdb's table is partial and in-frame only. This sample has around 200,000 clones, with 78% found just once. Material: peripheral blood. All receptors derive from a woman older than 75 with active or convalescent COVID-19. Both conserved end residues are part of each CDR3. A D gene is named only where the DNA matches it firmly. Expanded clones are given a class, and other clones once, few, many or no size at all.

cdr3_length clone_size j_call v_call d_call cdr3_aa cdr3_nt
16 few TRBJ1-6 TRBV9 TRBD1 CASSVGIGTGDSPLHF TGTGCCAGCAGCGTAGGGATTGGGACAGGAGATTCACCCCTCCACTTT
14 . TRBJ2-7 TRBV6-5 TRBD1 CASRRTGDPYEQYF TGTGCCAGCAGAAGGACAGGAGATCCTTACGAGCAGTACTTC
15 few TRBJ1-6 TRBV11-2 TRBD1 CASSLLGQGDSPLHF TGTGCCAGCAGCTTATTAGGACAGGGGGATTCACCCCTCCACTTT
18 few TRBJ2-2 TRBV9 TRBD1 CASSARGGPGGDTGELFF TGTGCCAGCAGCGCCCGCGGAGGTCCAGGGGGCGACACCGGGGAGCTGTTTTTT
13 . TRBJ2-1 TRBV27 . CASSRDSRGEQFF TGTGCCAGCAGCAGGGACTCCCGGGGTGAGCAGTTCTTC
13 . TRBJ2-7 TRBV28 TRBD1 CASIRTGDLEQYF TGTGCCAGCATCCGGACAGGGGATCTTGAGCAGTACTTC
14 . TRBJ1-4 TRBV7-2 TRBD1 CASAKDRINEKLFF TGTGCCAGCGCCAAGGACAGGATTAATGAAAAACTGTTTTTT
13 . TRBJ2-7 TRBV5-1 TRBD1 CASRGQEGNEQYF TGCGCCAGCAGGGGACAGGAGGGGAACGAGCAGTACTTC
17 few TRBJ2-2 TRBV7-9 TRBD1 CASSPTKGTGTAGELFF TGTGCCAGCAGCCCCACGAAAGGGACAGGGACGGCCGGGGAGCTGTTTTTT
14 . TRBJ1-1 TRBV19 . CASSRWGGSTEAFF TGTGCCAGTAGTAGATGGGGAGGAAGCACTGAAGCTTTCTTT